This is a list of T cell receptor beta chains from one sample in a study of T cells after yellow fever vaccination. TCRdb called the 5' RACE reads again in MiXCR, with one record for every CDR3 protein. The sample shows around 310,000 distinct CDR3 sequences, 3.6% of them seen only once. The input for sequencing was PBMCs, taken on the day of the yellow fever booster vaccination. The source is a young man who received the YFV17D yellow fever vaccine. Each CDR3 is given without its conserved first and last residue. Each record gives: J gene, V gene, CDR3 protein.

TRBJ2-1,TRBV29-1,SGTIHPTGLGEQF
TRBJ2-1,TRBV5-8,ASSFRGRGDNEQF
TRBJ2-7,TRBV6-6,ASSYAVLRDREGEQY
TRBJ2-1,TRBV5-1,ASSLGQGAKNEQF
TRBJ2-5,TRBV6-1,ASIDLVTGETQY
TRBJ2-1,TRBV4-3,ASSQGASRTGSSYEQF
TRBJ2-1,TRBV5-1,ASSLGVTSNEQF
TRBJ2-7,TRBV7-9,ASRMGGYEQY
TRBJ1-2,TRBV7-8,ASSIGSAAYGYT
TRBJ2-7,TRBV9,ASSQPTNSYEQY
TRBJ2-6,TRBV7-6,ASSLDSSSGANVMT
TRBJ2-2,TRBV20-1,SAKNPLNTGELF
TRBJ2-5,TRBV2,ASRGRGLVKLQETQY
TRBJ2-2,TRBV3-1,ASRLFVAGPNTGELF
TRBJ1-2,TRBV25-1,ASSEYNRNYGYT
TRBJ1-3,TRBV7-2,ASSRPGQVVGNTIY
TRBJ1-4,TRBV12-3/TRBV12-4,ASSFAGTAHQKLF